Below, one T cell receptor beta chain is given with its context. The target of this receptor is not known. No per-base quality is available; no much larger clone lies one base away. Including cysteine and phenylalanine, the CDR3 has 16 amino acids. The read is trimmed to its CDR3 DNA, 48 bases read in frame from base 1. V ends up 4 bases short and J 2 bases short, with an unmatched junction base count of 5. Taken from the germline V gene, the CDR1 and CDR2 loops are LGHNA and YSLEER. This specimen comes from a study of T cell changes during pregnancy in multiple sclerosis (dated 2019 in TCRdb). Background on the whole study: The study examined how the T cell repertoire changed over the course of pregnancy in women with multiple sclerosis.

Library creation used the immunoSEQ multiplex PCR assay. The immuneACCESS repertoire file appears here via TCRdb, limited to in-frame rearrangements. These files lack a portion of the clones; in checked studies, under half of the deficit traces to unresolved V genes, and the cause of the others is not known. The sample has over 30,000 clones on record, about 91% of them singletons. 0.75% to 0.85% of the sample goes to the ten largest clones. The sequence came from a female donor with multiple sclerosis, enrolled in a pregnancy study. Recombination connected TRBV4-3 to TRBJ2-6, with 7 bases in between that match TRBD2. This material consisted of CD4+ T cells from peripheral blood mononuclear cells, taken in the third trimester of pregnancy. The CDR3 here reads CASSLAAGAGANVLTF. The base sequence is TGCGCCAGCAGCCTCGCGGCGGGGGCTGGGGCCAACGTCCTGACTTTC.